This T cell receptor beta chain stems from a study of blood T cell repertoires in COVID-19. Study overall: Specimens from acute and convalescent COVID-19 originated in the United States, Italy and Spain. PBMCs, B-cell-depleted T cells, or T cells provided the cDNA or gDNA that made up the material.

The length of the CDR3 is 16 residues. V was shortened by 0 bases and J by 2 bases, with 13 bases between the two germline ends. Per the germline V gene, CDR1 is SGHNT and CDR2 is YYREEE (reference sequence). Per the original data handling: The authors estimated nucleated cell counts from reference gene primer amplification. Assay: immunoSEQ multiplex PCR; the TCRdb copy retains only in-frame clones and omits some. The DNA gave D and trimming, while V, J and clone size come from that table. The table shows approximately 150,000 clones, with about 92% occurring only once. Sequenced input: peripheral blood. The rearrangement links TRBV5-4 to TRBJ2-3, with D possibly being TRBD2 (7 bases). The receptor was isolated from a human donor in a cohort sampled during active COVID-19. The CDR3, as DNA: TGTGCCAGCAGCTTGGAGGGGGGGGCCGCCACAGATACGCAGTATTTT. As protein: CASSLEGGAATDTQYF.